This T cell receptor (beta chain) is drawn from a study of shared clonotypes between healthy human individuals. Points from the study as a whole: Sorted-subset samples were not fully sequenced, rarefaction indicated. Estimated richness values were generally larger in naive subsets than in memory subsets.

The table came from immunoSEQ multiplex PCR; TCRdb's copy has only in-frame clones and leaves some out. The data show just over 2,000,000 clones, 85% to 95% seen once. Donors, without exception, were Caucasian adults residing in Nashville, Tennessee. Naive CD4+ cells were CD45RA-selected; the remaining cells were memory. With respect to this clone: Antigen specificity is unknown.

The CDR3 sequence is 17 residues long. Trimming took 5 bases from V and 0 from J, leaving 19 bases between them. CDR1 and CDR2 from the germline V gene are PRHDT and FYEKMQ (reference sequence). Sequenced input: naive CD4+ T cells sorted from blood. As for subset: CD45RA+ positively selected. The receptor comes from a man aged 18 to 29 in good health. V and J are TRBV13 and TRBJ1-1; possible D gene TRBD1, 6 bases. The DNA of the CDR3 is TGTGCCAGCAGCCCTAATGGACAGTTCCCAATGAACACTGAAGCTTTCTTT. It yields the protein CASSPNGQFPMNTEAFF. The full variable domain, its missing parts supplied by reference TRBV13 and TRBJ1-1, is AAGVIQSPRHLIKEKRETATLKCYPIPRHDTVYWYQQGPGQDPQFLISFYEKMQSDKGSIPDRFSAQQFSDYHSELNMSSLELGDSALYFCASSPNGQFPMNTEAFFGQGTRLTVV.